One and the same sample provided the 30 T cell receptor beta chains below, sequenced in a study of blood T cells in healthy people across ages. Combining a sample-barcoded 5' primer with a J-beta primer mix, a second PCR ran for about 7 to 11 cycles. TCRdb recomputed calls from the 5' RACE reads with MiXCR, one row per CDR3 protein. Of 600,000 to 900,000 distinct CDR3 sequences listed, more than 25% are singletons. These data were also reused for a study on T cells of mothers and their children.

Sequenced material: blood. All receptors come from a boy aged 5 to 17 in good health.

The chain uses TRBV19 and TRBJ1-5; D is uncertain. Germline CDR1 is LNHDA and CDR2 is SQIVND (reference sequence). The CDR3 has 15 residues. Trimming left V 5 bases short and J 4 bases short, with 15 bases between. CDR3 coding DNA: TGTGCCAGTAGTGTATCCCGCGCGGGGAATCAGCCCCAGCATTTT. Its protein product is CASSVSRAGNQPQHF.

The CDR3 sequence: CASSPDMTNQETQYF. DNA for the CDR3: TGTGCCAGCTCACCAGACATGACAAACCAAGAGACCCAGTACTTC. This sequence joins TRBV18 and TRBJ2-5, with no clear D. Deletions cut 2 bases from V and 0 bases from J, with 10 bases between. Germline assignment: CDR1 KGHSH and CDR2 LQKENI. This CDR3 has 15 amino acids.

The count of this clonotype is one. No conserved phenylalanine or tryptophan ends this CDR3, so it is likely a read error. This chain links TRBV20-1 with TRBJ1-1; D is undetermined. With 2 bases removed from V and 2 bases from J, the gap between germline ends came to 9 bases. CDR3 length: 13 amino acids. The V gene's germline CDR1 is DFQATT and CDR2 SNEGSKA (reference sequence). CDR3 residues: CSARPGINTEAFY. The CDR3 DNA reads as TGCAGTGCTAGACCGGGGATTAACACTGAAGCTTTCTAT.

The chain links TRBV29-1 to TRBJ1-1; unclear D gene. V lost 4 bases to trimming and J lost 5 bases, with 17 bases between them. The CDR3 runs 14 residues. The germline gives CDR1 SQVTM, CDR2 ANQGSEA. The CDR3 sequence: CSVARGFPGTEAFF. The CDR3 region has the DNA TGCAGCGTTGCTCGTGGCTTCCCGGGGACTGAAGCTTTCTTT.

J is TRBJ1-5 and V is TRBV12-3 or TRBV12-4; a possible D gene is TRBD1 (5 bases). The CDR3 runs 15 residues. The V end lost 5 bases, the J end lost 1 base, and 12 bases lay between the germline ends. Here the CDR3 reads CASSTGTESNQPQHF. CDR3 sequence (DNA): TGTGCCAGCAGTACCGGGACGGAAAGCAATCAGCCCCAGCATTTT.

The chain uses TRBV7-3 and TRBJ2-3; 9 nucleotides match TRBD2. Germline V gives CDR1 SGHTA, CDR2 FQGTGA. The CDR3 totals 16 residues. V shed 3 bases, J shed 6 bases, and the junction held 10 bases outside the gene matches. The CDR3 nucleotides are TGTGCCAGCAGCTTGGCCGGCGGGGGGGCCGGGGATACGCAGTATTTT. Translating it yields CASSLAGGGAGDTQYF.

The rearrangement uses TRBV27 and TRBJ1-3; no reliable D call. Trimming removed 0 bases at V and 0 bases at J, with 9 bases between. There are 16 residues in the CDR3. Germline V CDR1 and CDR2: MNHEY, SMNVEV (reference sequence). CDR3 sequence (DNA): TGTGCCAGCAGTTTATCAGGCAGGCTCTCTGGAAACACCATATATTTT. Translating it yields CASSLSGRLSGNTIYF.

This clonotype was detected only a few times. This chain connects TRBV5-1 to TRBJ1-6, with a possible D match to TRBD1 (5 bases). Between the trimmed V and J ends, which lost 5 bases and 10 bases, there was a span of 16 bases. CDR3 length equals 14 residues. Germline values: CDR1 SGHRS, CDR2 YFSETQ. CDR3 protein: CASSRQGDRSPLHF. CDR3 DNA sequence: TGCGCCAGCAGTCGGCAGGGAGATCGGTCACCCCTCCACTTT.

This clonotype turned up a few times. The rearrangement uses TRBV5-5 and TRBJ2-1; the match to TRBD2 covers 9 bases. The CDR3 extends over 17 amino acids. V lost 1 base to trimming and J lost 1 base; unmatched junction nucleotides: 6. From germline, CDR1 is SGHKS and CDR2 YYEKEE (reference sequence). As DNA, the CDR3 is TGTGCCAGCAGCTTGTGGGCTAGCGGGGTATCCTACAATGAGCAGTTCTTC. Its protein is CASSLWASGVSYNEQFF.

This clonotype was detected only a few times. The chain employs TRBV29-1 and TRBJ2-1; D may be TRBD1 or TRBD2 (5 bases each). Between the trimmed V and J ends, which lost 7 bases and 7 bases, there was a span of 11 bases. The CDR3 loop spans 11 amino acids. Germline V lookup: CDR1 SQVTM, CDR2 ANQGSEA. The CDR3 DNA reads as TGCAGCGCTGTCTGGGGGAATGAGCAGTTCTTC. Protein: CSAVWGNEQFF.

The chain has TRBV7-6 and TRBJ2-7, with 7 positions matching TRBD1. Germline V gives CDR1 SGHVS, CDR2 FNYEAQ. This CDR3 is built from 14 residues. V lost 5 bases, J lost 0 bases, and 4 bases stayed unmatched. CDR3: CASSPQGVSYEQYF. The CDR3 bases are TGTGCCAGCAGCCCCCAGGGGGTCTCCTACGAGCAGTACTTC.

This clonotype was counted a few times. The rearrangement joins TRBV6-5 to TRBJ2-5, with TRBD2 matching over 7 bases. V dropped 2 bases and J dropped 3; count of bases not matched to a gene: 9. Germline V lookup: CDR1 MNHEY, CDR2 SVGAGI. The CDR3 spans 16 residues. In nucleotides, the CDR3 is TGTGCCAGCAGTTACCGGGGGGTAGGGGTAGAAGAGACCCAGTACTTC. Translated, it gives CASSYRGVGVEETQYF.

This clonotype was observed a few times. CDR3 in amino acids: CASSFRVGSPAANEKLFF. The CDR3 DNA reads as TGTGCCAGCAGCTTCAGGGTCGGGAGCCCTGCAGCTAATGAAAAACTGTTTTTT. The chain is built from TRBV5-6 and TRBJ1-4, with D perhaps matching TRBD1 (5 bases). CDR1 and CDR2 (germline): SGHDT, YYEEEE. Deletions cut 2 bases from V and 3 bases from J, with 20 bases between. The CDR3 has 18 residues.

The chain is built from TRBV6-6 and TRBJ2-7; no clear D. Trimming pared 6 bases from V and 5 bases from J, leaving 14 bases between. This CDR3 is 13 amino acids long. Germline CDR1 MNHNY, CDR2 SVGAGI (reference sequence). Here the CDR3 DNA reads TGTGCCAGCAGACCCCAGGAAGGAGACGAGCAGTACTTC. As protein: CASRPQEGDEQYF.

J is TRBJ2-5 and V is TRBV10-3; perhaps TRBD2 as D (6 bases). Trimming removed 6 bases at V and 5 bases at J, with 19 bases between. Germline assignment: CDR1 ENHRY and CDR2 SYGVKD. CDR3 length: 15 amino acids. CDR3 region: CAIRGSRGNMETQYF. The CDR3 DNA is TGTGCCATCAGGGGGTCCCGGGGGAATATGGAGACCCAGTACTTC.

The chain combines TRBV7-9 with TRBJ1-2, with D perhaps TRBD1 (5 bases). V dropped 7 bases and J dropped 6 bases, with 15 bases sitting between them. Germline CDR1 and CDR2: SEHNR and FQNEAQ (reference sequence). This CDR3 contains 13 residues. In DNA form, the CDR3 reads TGTGCCAGCACGGCGCCAGGGAGCCATGGCTACACCTTC. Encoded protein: CASTAPGSHGYTF.

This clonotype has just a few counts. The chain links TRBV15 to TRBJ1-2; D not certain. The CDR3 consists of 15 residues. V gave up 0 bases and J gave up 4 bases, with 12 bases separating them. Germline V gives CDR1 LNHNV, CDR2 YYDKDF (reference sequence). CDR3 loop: CATSRETGLSYGYTF. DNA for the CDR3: TGTGCCACCAGCAGAGAAACGGGTTTGAGCTATGGCTACACCTTC.

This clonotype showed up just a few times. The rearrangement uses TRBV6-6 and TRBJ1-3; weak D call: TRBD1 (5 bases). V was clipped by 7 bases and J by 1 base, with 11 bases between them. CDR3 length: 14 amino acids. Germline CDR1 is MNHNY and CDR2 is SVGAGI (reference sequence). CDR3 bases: TGTGCCAGCACCCCGACAGTATCTGGAAACACCATATATTTT. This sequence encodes CASTPTVSGNTIYF.

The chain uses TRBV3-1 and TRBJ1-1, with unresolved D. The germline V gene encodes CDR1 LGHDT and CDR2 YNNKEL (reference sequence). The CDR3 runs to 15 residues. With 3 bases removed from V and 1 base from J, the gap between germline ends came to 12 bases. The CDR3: CASSQFKVRNTEAFF. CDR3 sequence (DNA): TGTGCCAGCAGCCAGTTCAAGGTCCGGAACACTGAAGCTTTCTTT.

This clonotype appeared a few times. The CDR3 DNA reads as TGTGCCAGCAGTGTATCAGGGGGTTGGAACGAGCAGTACTTC. Its translation is CASSVSGGWNEQYF. This chain links TRBV25-1 with TRBJ2-5; 7 bases are shared with TRBD1. The J call is doubtful: the DNA matches TRBJ2-7 better. Germline-derived CDR1 and CDR2 are MGHDK and SYGVNS. This CDR3 is 14 amino acids long.

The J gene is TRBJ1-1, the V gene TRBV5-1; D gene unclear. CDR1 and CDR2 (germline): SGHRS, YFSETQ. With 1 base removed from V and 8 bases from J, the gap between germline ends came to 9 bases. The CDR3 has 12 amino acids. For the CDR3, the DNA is TGCGCCAGCAGCTTGAGGGTAGGAGAAGCTTTCTTT. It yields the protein CASSLRVGEAFF. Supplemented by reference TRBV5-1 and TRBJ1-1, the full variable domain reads KAGVTQTPRYLIKTRGQQVTLSCSPISGHRSVSWYQQTPGQGLQFLFEYFSETQRNKGNFPGRFSGRQFSNSRSEMNVSTLELGDSALYLCASSLRVGEAFFGQGTRLTVV.

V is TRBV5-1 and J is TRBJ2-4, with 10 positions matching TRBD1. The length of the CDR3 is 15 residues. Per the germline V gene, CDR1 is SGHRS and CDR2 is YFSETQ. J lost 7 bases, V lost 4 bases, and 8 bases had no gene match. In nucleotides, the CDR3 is TGCGCCAGCAGCCTGGGGACAGGGGAGGGGAACATTCAGTACTTC. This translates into CASSLGTGEGNIQYF.

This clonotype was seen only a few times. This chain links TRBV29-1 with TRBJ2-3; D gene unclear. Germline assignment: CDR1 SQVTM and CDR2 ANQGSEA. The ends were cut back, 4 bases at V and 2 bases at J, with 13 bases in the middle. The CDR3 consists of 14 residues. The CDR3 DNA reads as TGCAGCGTTGGAGGCTCGACGGTCACAGATACGCAGTATTTT. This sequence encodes CSVGGSTVTDTQYF.

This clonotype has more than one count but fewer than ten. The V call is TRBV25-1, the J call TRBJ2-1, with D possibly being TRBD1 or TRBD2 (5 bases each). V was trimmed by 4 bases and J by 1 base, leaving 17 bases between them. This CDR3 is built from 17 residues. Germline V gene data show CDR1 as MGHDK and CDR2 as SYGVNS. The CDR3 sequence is CASSAARGERSYNEQFF. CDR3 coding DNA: TGTGCCAGCAGTGCAGCCCGAGGGGAGAGGTCCTACAATGAGCAGTTCTTC.

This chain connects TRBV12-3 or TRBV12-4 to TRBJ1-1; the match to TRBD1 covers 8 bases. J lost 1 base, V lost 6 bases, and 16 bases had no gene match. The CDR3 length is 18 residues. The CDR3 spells CASSHTRDRILRNTEAFF. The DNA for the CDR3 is TGTGCCAGCAGCCATACCCGGGACAGGATTCTTCGGAACACTGAAGCTTTCTTT.

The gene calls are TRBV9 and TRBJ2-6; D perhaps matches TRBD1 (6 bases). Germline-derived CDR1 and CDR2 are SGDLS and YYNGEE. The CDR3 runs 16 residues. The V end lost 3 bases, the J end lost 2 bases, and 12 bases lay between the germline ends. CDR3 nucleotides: TGTGCCAGCAGCGGGCGAGGGGACACTGGGGCCAACGTCCTGACTTTC. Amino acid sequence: CASSGRGDTGANVLTF. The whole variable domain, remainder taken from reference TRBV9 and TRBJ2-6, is DSGVTQTPKHLITATGQRVTLRCSPRSGDLSVYWYQQSLDQGLQFLIQYYNGEERAKGNILERFSAQQFPDLHSELNLSSLELGDSALYFCASSGRGDTGANVLTFGAGSRLTVL.

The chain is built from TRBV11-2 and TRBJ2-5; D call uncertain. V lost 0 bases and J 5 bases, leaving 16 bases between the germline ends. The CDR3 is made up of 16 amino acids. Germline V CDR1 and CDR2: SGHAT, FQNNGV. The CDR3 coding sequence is TGTGCCAGCAGCTTAGATCGTGGTTTTAGGTCTGAGACCCAGTACTTC. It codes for CASSLDRGFRSETQYF.

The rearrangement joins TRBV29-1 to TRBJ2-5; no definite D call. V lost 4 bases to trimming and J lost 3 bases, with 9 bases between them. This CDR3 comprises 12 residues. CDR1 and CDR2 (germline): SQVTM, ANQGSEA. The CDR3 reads CSVVSGEETQYF. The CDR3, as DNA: TGCAGCGTTGTCAGTGGTGAAGAGACCCAGTACTTC.

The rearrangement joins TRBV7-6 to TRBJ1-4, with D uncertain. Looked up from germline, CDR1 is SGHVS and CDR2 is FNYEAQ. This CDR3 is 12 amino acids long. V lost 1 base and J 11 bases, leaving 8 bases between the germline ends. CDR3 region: CASSLDDGKLFF. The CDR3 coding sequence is TGTGCCAGCAGCTTAGATGACGGGAAACTGTTTTTT.

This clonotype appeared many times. The CDR3 coding sequence is TGCAGTGCTGACCCTCAGGGGGCGAAGGAGACCCAGTACTTC. Its translation is CSADPQGAKETQYF. The rearrangement joins TRBV20-1 to TRBJ2-5; TRBD1 matches at 8 bases. V was clipped by 5 bases and J by 5 bases; unmatched bases: 10. The germline CDR1 and CDR2 sequences are DFQATT and SNEGSKA (reference sequence). The CDR3 totals 14 residues.